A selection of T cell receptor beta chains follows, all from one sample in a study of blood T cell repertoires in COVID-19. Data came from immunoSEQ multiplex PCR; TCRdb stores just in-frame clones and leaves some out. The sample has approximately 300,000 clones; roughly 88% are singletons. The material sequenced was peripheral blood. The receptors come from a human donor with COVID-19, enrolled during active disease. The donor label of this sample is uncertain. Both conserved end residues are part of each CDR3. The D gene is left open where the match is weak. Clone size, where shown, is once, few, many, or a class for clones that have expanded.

TGTGCCAGTACCCGACCTGGGGGGGGATATGGCTACACCTTC,CASTRPGGGYGYTF,once,TRBJ1-2,TRBV19,NA
TGCGCCAGCAGCTTGGGACTAGCGGGGACGAGGGGTTCTGGGGCCAACGTCCTGACTTTC,CASSLGLAGTRGSGANVLTF,NA,TRBJ2-6,TRBV5-1,TRBD2
TGCGCCAGCAGCTTGGAAGGTTCCAGGGATTCTAACTATGGCTACACCTTC,CASSLEGSRDSNYGYTF,NA,TRBJ1-2,TRBV5-1,NA
TGTGCCAGCAGCTTAGGGCCTAGCAATCAGCCCCAGCATTTT,CASSLGPSNQPQHF,NA,TRBJ1-5,TRBV7-2,NA
TGTGCCAGTAGCCCGACAGGGGCAGCAACTAATGAAAAACTGTTTTTT,CASSPTGAATNEKLFF,NA,TRBJ1-4,TRBV19,TRBD1
TGTGCCAGCAGCTTAGCCGGTTTCAGACCGGGGGTAGAGTATGGCTACACCTTC,CASSLAGFRPGVEYGYTF,NA,TRBJ1-2,TRBV7-9,NA
TGTGCCAGTAGTCCGAGACAGGGGTACGAAAAACTGTTTTTT,CASSPRQGYEKLFF,NA,TRBJ1-4,TRBV19,TRBD1
TGTGCCAGCCTGGTTTCACAGGATCTGAACACTGAAGCTTTCTTT,CASLVSQDLNTEAFF,NA,TRBJ1-1,TRBV18,NA
TGTGCCAGCAGCCATAAAAGGGAGCAACAGCGGGACTTC,CASSHKREQQRDF,NA,TRBJ2-7,TRBV5-4,NA
TGCGCCAGACAGGGGCTTAGCAATCAGCCCCAGCATTTT,CARQGLSNQPQHF,NA,TRBJ1-5,TRBV4-1,TRBD1
TGTGCCAGCATGCGTGGGCAATCCGATCAGCCCCAGCATTTT,CASMRGQSDQPQHF,NA,TRBJ1-5,TRBV2,NA
TGTGCCAGTAGTTTGGGACAGGGCTACGAGCAGTACTTC,CASSLGQGYEQYF,NA,TRBJ2-7,TRBV19,TRBD1
TGTGCCAGCAGTACGGGAGAGTTAATTGGGGCCAACGTCCTGACTTTC,CASSTGELIGANVLTF,NA,TRBJ2-6,TRBV28,NA
TGTGCCAGCAGCGTAGGAGGGCGGAGGAATGAAAAACTGTTTTTT,CASSVGGRRNEKLFF,few,TRBJ1-4,TRBV9,NA
TGTGCCTGGAGTGTATCAGCCAGGGGGCTCACTGAAGCTTTCTTT,CAWSVSARGLTEAFF,NA,TRBJ1-1,TRBV30,TRBD1